This section outlines one T cell receptor (beta chain) sequence together with its context. Its antigen is still unknown. A few pembrolizumab responders had their TCRs sequenced. The CDR3 spans 13 residues. The germline gives CDR1 GTSNPN, CDR2 SVGIG (reference sequence). V gave up 2 bases and J gave up 4 bases; unmatched junction bases: 4. Sequencing was performed with immunoSEQ multiplex PCR; in TCRdb, only in-frame clones are kept and a portion is missing. The data show about 38,000 clones, more than 75% seen once. This sample is drawn from a study of PD-1 blockade in mismatch repair-deficient tumors. Notes on the study in general: Tumor-resident clones, often absent from pretreatment blood, expanded after pembrolizumab and then contracted.

The V gene is TRBV30, the J gene TRBJ1-1; 7 positions match TRBD1. This TCR was sampled from an adult with mismatch repair-deficient cancer. This material consisted of peripheral blood, taken 4 weeks after starting pembrolizumab. The CDR3 coding sequence is TGTGCCTGGAGTCCAGACAGGGCCACTGAAGCTTTCTTT. It translates to CAWSPDRATEAFF. The entire variable domain, with the rest obtained from reference TRBV30 and TRBJ1-1, is as follows: SQTIHQWPATLVQPVGSPLSLECTVEGTSNPNLYWYRQAAGRGLQLLFYSVGIGQISSEVPQNLSASRPQDRQFILSSKKLLLSDSGFYLCAWSPDRATEAFFGQGTRLTVV.